This TCR beta chain originates from a study of identical twins. Findings and caveats of the study: Low generation probability was overrepresented in out-of-frame alpha sequences shared by twins.

As to this clonotype: What it binds is not known.

TCRdb processed the 5' RACE reads anew with MiXCR; each CDR3 protein has one entry. The repertoire holds about 550,000 distinct CDR3 sequences, with about 22% as singletons. After removal of 5 bases from V and 3 bases from J, the junction contained 6 bases not matched to a gene. The CDR3 consists of 16 residues. This sample also appeared in a second study, on yellow fever vaccine responses in identical twins.

The TCR originated in a woman in her late teens or twenties in good health. Sequencing was done on a sample of CD4+ T cells sorted from blood. The chain recombines TRBV12-3 or TRBV12-4 with TRBJ1-4; 10 bases align to TRBD1. The CDR3 DNA sequence: TGTGCCAGCAGTCAAGGGACAGGGGTATCTAATGAAAAACTGTTTTTT. Amino acids: CASSQGTGVSNEKLFF.